Reported below is one T cell receptor beta chain. This sample stems from a study of shared T cell receptors in the human thymus. Generated by immunoSEQ multiplex PCR, the TCRdb table keeps only in-frame clones and is missing some. The sample carries some 720,000 clones, 88% recorded once. Germline V gives CDR1 MNHNY, CDR2 SVGAGI (reference sequence). V gave up 7 bases and J gave up 1 base, with 13 bases separating them. The CDR3 contains 14 residues. These records were also assigned to another study, of human thymus T cells. That source notes: Unrelated people showed highly overlapping thymic repertoires, related research reported.

The TCR originated in a boy in the first two years of life with a congenital heart defect. The chain couples TRBV6-6 to TRBJ1-1; tentative D call: TRBD1 (6 bases). Source material: thymocytes. The CDR3 spells CASTLQGQNTEAFF. CDR3 in DNA: TGTGCCAGCACCCTACAGGGTCAGAACACTGAAGCTTTCTTT.